One and the same sample provided the 27 T cell receptor beta chains below, sequenced in a study of T cell repertoires in cytomegalovirus infection. TCRdb analysed the reads with MiXCR anew, one entry per CDR3 protein. The table has about 250,000 distinct CDR3 sequences, about 18% seen once. The sample comprised CD8+ T cells from PBMCs. Receptor source: a human donor in good health (CMV status not recorded). Some clones in this sample may be carry-over from other donors' samples.

This clonotype has ten or more counts. The genes are TRBV23-1 and TRBJ1-5; D is uncertain. TRBV23-1 is an ORF, with its function uncertain. The CDR3 contains 16 residues. The V end lost 0 bases, the J end lost 1 base, and 10 bases lay between the germline ends. CDR3 sequence reads: CASSQSCGWSNQPQHF. DNA for the CDR3: TGCGCCAGCAGTCAATCTTGCGGCTGGAGCAATCAGCCCCAGCATTTT.

The chain carries TRBV28 and TRBJ2-3; 11 bases fit TRBD2. Unmatched junction bases numbered 4, after V lost 5 bases and J lost 6 bases. The CDR3 contains 14 residues. The germline CDR1 and CDR2 sequences are MDHEN and SYDVKM. The DNA of the CDR3 is TGTGCCAGCAGTCGTAGCGGGGGGGATGATACGCAGTATTTT. Protein: CASSRSGGDDTQYF.

There are a few counts of this clonotype. For the CDR3, the DNA is TGTGCCAGCAGTTACCTCAGGGGGCGGCGGGGCACTGAAGCTTTCTTT. Protein product: CASSYLRGRRGTEAFF. V and J are TRBV6-5 and TRBJ1-1; 8 nucleotides align to TRBD1. V lost 2 bases to trimming and J lost 4 bases; unmatched junction nucleotides: 9. The CDR3 sequence is 16 residues long. Germline lookup yields CDR1 MNHEY and CDR2 SVGAGI.

This clonotype has more than one count but fewer than ten. The J gene is TRBJ1-1, the V gene TRBV9; tentative D call: TRBD1 (6 bases). The CDR3 has 14 amino acids. In germline, CDR1 is SGDLS, CDR2 YYNGEE. The V and J ends lost 0 bases and 3 bases respectively, with 9 bases between them. The CDR3 loop is CASSVDWGHTEAFF. Here the CDR3 DNA reads TGTGCCAGCAGCGTAGATTGGGGGCACACTGAAGCTTTCTTT.

In its sample, this clonotype was seen many times. The rearrangement uses TRBV7-2 and TRBJ2-1; the D gene could be TRBD1 or TRBD2 (6 bases each). Germline V gives CDR1 SGHTA, CDR2 FQGNSA. There are 15 residues in the CDR3. V was cut by 5 bases and J by 7 bases, with 18 bases left in between. In DNA, the CDR3 is TGTGCCAGCAGCCGTGGACTGGGGGGCCCGAATGAGCAGTTCTTC. Translating it yields CASSRGLGGPNEQFF.

The sample holds a few counts of this clonotype. The chain is built from TRBV2 and TRBJ2-7; 12 positions match TRBD1. This CDR3 spans 15 amino acids. From germline, CDR1 is SNHLY and CDR2 FYNNEI. The junction had 3 bases not matched to a gene; V was cut back by 3 bases and J by 3 bases. CDR3 loop: CASSDGTGGVYEQYF. Here the CDR3 DNA reads TGTGCCAGCAGTGATGGGACAGGGGGCGTCTACGAGCAGTACTTC.

The rearrangement uses TRBV2 and TRBJ2-1, with 15 bases lining up with TRBD2. The germline gives CDR1 SNHLY, CDR2 FYNNEI. Germline trimming cut 3 bases from V and 0 bases from J; bases unmatched to any gene: 6. The CDR3 runs 19 residues. As DNA, the CDR3 is TGTGCCAGCAGTGAGGGACTAGCGGGGGGTCCAAGCTCCTACAATGAGCAGTTCTTC. Its translation: CASSEGLAGGPSSYNEQFF.

There are many counts of this clonotype. This sequence joins TRBV7-2 and TRBJ1-2; TRBD1 agrees at 10 bases. This CDR3 is built from 15 residues. With V trimmed by 5 bases and J by 14 bases, 17 bases remained unmatched. Per the germline V gene, CDR1 is SGHTA and CDR2 is FQGNSA. CDR3 residues: CASSVTSGTGEGKTF. DNA for the CDR3: TGTGCCAGCAGCGTTACCTCCGGGACAGGGGAGGGAAAAACCTTC. The full variable domain, in which reference TRBV7-2 and TRBJ1-2 provide the parts outside the CDR3, is GAGVSQSPSNKVTEKGKDVELRCDPISGHTALYWYRQSLGQGLEFLIYFQGNSAPDKSGLPSDRFSAERTGGSVSTLTIQRTQQEDSAVYLCASSVTSGTGEGKTFGSGTRLTVV.

The chain recombines TRBV11-1 with TRBJ2-5; D assignment may be TRBD1 or TRBD2 (6 bases each). V lost 5 bases and J lost 5, with 18 bases in between. CDR3 length equals 15 residues. Germline V lookup: CDR1 SGHAT, CDR2 FQDESV (reference sequence). The CDR3 reads CASSPGQGRFETQYF. CDR3 DNA: TGTGCCAGCAGCCCAGGCCAGGGGAGGTTTGAGACCCAGTACTTC.

This clonotype was counted only a few times. The chain employs TRBV29-1 and TRBJ2-7; 9 bases fit TRBD1. This CDR3 comprises 15 residues. Germline loops: CDR1 SQVTM, CDR2 ANQGSEA. V shed 4 bases, J shed 0 bases, and the junction held 7 bases outside the gene matches. The CDR3 here is CSVVWTGDNSYEQYF. The DNA for the CDR3 is TGCAGCGTTGTGTGGACAGGGGACAACTCCTACGAGCAGTACTTC.

The rearrangement joins TRBV14 to TRBJ2-2; perhaps TRBD2 as D (5 bases). Trimming took off 10 bases at V and 7 bases at J, with 13 bases between the two ends. CDR1 is SGHDN, CDR2 FVKESK, per germline. The CDR3 covers 12 residues. CDR3 in amino acids: CATTRGNGELFF. The CDR3 coding sequence is TGTGCCACCACCCGGGGTAACGGGGAGCTGTTTTTT.

This clonotype was counted many times. The V gene is TRBV12-3 or TRBV12-4, the J gene TRBJ2-2; perhaps TRBD1 as D (6 bases). This CDR3 has 17 residues. V shed 6 bases and J shed 0 bases, with 17 bases lying between them. The DNA of the CDR3 is TGTGCCAGCAGCCCCCCCGGGACACCCACGAACACCGGGGAGCTGTTTTTT. This sequence encodes CASSPPGTPTNTGELFF.

This clonotype was counted a few times. CDR3 DNA: TGTGCCAGCAGCCAAGATCCGCAGGGCTGGGGGAATGAGCAGTTCTTC. Amino acids: CASSQDPQGWGNEQFF. The rearrangement uses TRBV3-1 and TRBJ2-1; D is perhaps TRBD1 or TRBD2 (5 bases each). CDR3 length: 16 amino acids. V was trimmed by 0 bases and J by 7 bases, leaving 16 bases between them. CDR1 LGHDT and CDR2 YNNKEL come from the germline V gene (reference sequence).

This chain links TRBV4-2 with TRBJ1-1; 11 nucleotides agree with TRBD1. This CDR3 has 15 residues. The J segment lost 4 bases and the V segment lost 7 bases, leaving 8 bases of the junction unmatched. Germline-derived CDR1 and CDR2 are LGHNA and YNFKEQ. The CDR3 region has the DNA TGTGCCAGCACCATTCCGGGACAGGGGGTCACTGAAGCTTTCTTT. This encodes CASTIPGQGVTEAFF.

Relative to its sample, this clonotype is large. This chain uses TRBV6-2 or TRBV6-3 with TRBJ2-7; no clear D gene. Germline assignment: CDR1 MNHEY and CDR2 SVGEGT. Trimming removed 5 bases from V and 0 bases from J, with 17 bases in between. The CDR3 has 16 amino acids. In DNA form, the CDR3 reads TGTGCCAGCAGTAAACCGACTCACCGAAACTCCTACGAGCAGTACTTC. Residues: CASSKPTHRNSYEQYF.

This clonotype was seen ten or more times. This chain uses TRBV11-2 with TRBJ1-1; D is uncertain. The germline V and J ends were trimmed by 3 bases and 1 base, with 3 bases remaining between them. The CDR3 is 12 amino acids. Germline CDR1 is SGHAT and CDR2 is FQNNGV. CDR3: CASSFENTEAFF. The CDR3 coding sequence is TGTGCCAGCAGCTTCGAGAACACTGAAGCTTTCTTT.

This clonotype was counted between two and nine times. The chain joins TRBV29-1 to TRBJ1-2, with 8 bases aligning to TRBD1. Germline assignment: CDR1 SQVTM and CDR2 ANQGSEA. J lost 0 bases, V lost 0 bases, and 6 bases had no gene match. CDR3 length: 16 amino acids. The CDR3 spells CSVEDGDRGTNYGYTF. Written as DNA, the CDR3 is TGCAGCGTTGAAGACGGTGACAGGGGAACTAACTATGGCTACACCTTC. Complete variable domain (other parts from reference TRBV29-1 and TRBJ1-2): SAVISQKPSRDICQRGTSLTIQCQVDSQVTMMFWYRQQPGQSLTLIATANQGSEATYESGFVIDKFPISRPNLTFSTLTVSNMSPEDSSIYLCSVEDGDRGTNYGYTFGSGTRLTVV.

The table lists this clonotype with a few counts. V is TRBV27 and J is TRBJ1-4; D uncertain. This CDR3 region has 13 residues. V lost 8 bases and J 8 bases, leaving 15 bases between the germline ends. Germline lookup yields CDR1 MNHEY and CDR2 SMNVEV (reference sequence). The CDR3 DNA is TGTGCCAGCGCCTCGGATAATTGGGAAAAACTGTTTTTT. Translation gives CASASDNWEKLFF.

The chain combines TRBV4-1 with TRBJ2-1, with TRBD1 identical over 7 bases. CDR1 and CDR2 (germline): MGHRA, YSYEKL. The CDR3 covers 18 residues. V trimming: 4 bases; J trimming: 0 bases; junction bases outside the gene matches: 12. CDR3 DNA sequence: TGCGCCAGCAGCCTAAGACAGGGTACTACGAACTCCTACAATGAGCAGTTCTTC. This codes for CASSLRQGTTNSYNEQFF.

This clonotype was seen a handful of times. The rearrangement links TRBV4-3 to TRBJ1-2; weak D call: TRBD1 (6 bases). The CDR3 runs to 16 residues. Trimming cost V 0 bases and J 7 bases, with 18 bases left between them. Germline V gene sequence: CDR1 LGHNA, CDR2 YSLEER. The CDR3 is CASSQEGGGLTLGYTF. CDR3 nucleotides: TGCGCCAGCAGCCAAGAAGGGGGGGGACTAACTCTTGGCTACACCTTC.

This clonotype was seen a handful of times. This chain uses TRBV14 with TRBJ2-1; 9 positions match TRBD2. Trimming at V came to 0 bases and at J to 5 bases, leaving 11 bases not matched to a gene. Germline V CDR1 and CDR2: SGHDN, FVKESK. This CDR3 spans 18 amino acids. This CDR3 is CASSQDWRLAEKDNEQFF. CDR3 nucleotides: TGTGCCAGCAGCCAAGATTGGAGACTAGCGGAAAAAGACAATGAGCAGTTCTTC.

This clonotype was seen at least ten times. The chain combines TRBV28 with TRBJ2-3; D perhaps matches TRBD2 (5 bases). Trimming cost V 7 bases and J 4 bases, with 9 bases left between them. Germline V CDR1 and CDR2: MDHEN, SYDVKM. The CDR3 covers 12 residues. The CDR3 region has the DNA TGTGCCAGCAAGGAGGTGGCAGATACGCAGTATTTT. Translating it yields CASKEVADTQYF.

The sample holds many counts of this clonotype. The J gene is TRBJ2-7, the V gene TRBV7-2, with a tentative D call TRBD1 (9 bases). V shed 4 bases and J shed 3 bases, with 25 bases lying between them. Germline CDR1 SGHTA, CDR2 FQGNSA. This CDR3 comprises 18 residues. The CDR3 protein is CASSSGGGDRVWVYEQYF. Written as DNA, the CDR3 is TGTGCCAGCAGCTCGGGGGGGGGGGACAGGGTGTGGGTCTACGAGCAGTACTTC. Complete variable domain (other parts from reference TRBV7-2 and TRBJ2-7): GAGVSQSPSNKVTEKGKDVELRCDPISGHTALYWYRQSLGQGLEFLIYFQGNSAPDKSGLPSDRFSAERTGGSVSTLTIQRTQQEDSAVYLCASSSGGGDRVWVYEQYFGPGTRLTVT.

This clonotype was seen repeatedly, ten times or more. The rearrangement uses TRBV7-2 and TRBJ2-7; no clear D gene. Deletions cut 0 bases from V and 4 bases from J, with 10 bases between. Per the germline V gene, CDR1 is SGHTA and CDR2 is FQGNSA. The CDR3 totals 14 residues. CDR3 coding DNA: TGTGCCAGCAGCTTAGCGCCAGGCCCTTACGAGCAGTACTTC. Translating gives CASSLAPGPYEQYF. The entire variable domain, with the rest obtained from reference TRBV7-2 and TRBJ2-7, is as follows: GAGVSQSPSNKVTEKGKDVELRCDPISGHTALYWYRQSLGQGLEFLIYFQGNSAPDKSGLPSDRFSAERTGGSVSTLTIQRTQQEDSAVYLCASSLAPGPYEQYFGPGTRLTVT.

About this clonotype: Given a much more abundant clone one base away, this may be a read error. This chain uses TRBV12-3 or TRBV12-4 with TRBJ2-2; D remains unclear. The CDR3 has 15 amino acids. CDR3 amino acids: CACRPSWADTGELFF. The CDR3 coding sequence is TGTGCCTGCAGACCTTCTTGGGCTGACACCGGGGAGCTGTTTTTT.

This clonotype was counted a few times. The CDR3: CASSEWGRRGPEAFF. The CDR3 DNA sequence: TGTGCCAGCAGTGAGTGGGGACGTCGGGGGCCTGAAGCTTTCTTT. The V gene is TRBV6-1, the J gene TRBJ1-1, with a possible D match to TRBD1 (6 bases). V gave up 3 bases and J gave up 6 bases, with 17 bases separating them. CDR3 length: 15 amino acids. Germline loops: CDR1 MNHNS, CDR2 SASEGT.

The V call is TRBV7-8, the J call TRBJ1-2; D is perhaps TRBD1 (5 bases). Germline CDR1 SGHVS, CDR2 FQNEAQ. With 5 bases removed from V and 5 bases from J, the gap between germline ends came to 18 bases. This CDR3 spans 15 amino acids. The CDR3 sequence is CASSLRGGERYGYTF. The CDR3 DNA reads TGTGCCAGCAGCCTCCGGGGCGGAGAGCGATATGGCTACACCTTC.